The 18 T cell receptor beta chains below all came from one sample that was sequenced in a study of OX40 agonist ivuxolimab in advanced cancers. Libraries were prepared by immunoSEQ multiplex PCR; TCRdb keeps only in-frame clonotypes and omits some of them. Among more than 75,000 clones listed, about 85% were seen once. The source was CD4+ or CD8+ T cells sorted from blood, collected in a trial of the OX40 agonist ivuxolimab. Every receptor here comes from an adult with an advanced solid tumor such as melanoma, head and neck, liver or kidney cancer.

There are a few counts of this clone. This CDR3 reads CASSTITNTEAFF. CDR3 in DNA: TGTGCCAGCTCGACCATAACGAACACTGAAGCTTTCTTT. The genes are TRBV18 and TRBJ1-1; D uncertain. Germline lookup yields CDR1 KGHSH and CDR2 LQKENI. V was cut by 6 bases and J by 1 base, with 9 bases left in between. The CDR3 contains 13 residues.

The chain combines TRBV7-8 with TRBJ2-4; 10 nucleotides align to TRBD1. V trimming: 5 bases; J trimming: 3 bases; junction bases outside the gene matches: 13. The CDR3 runs 18 residues. From germline, CDR1 is SGHVS and CDR2 FQNEAQ. The DNA of the CDR3 is TGTGCCAGCAGCCGTACCGGGACAGGGGTTGGGGACAAAAACATTCAGTACTTC. Encoded protein: CASSRTGTGVGDKNIQYF.

The genes are TRBV29-1 and TRBJ1-1, with unresolved D. With 7 bases removed from V and 3 bases from J, the gap between germline ends came to 9 bases. This CDR3 has 11 residues. Germline-derived CDR1 and CDR2 are SQVTM and ANQGSEA. CDR3 amino acids: CSGQLDTEAFF. CDR3 sequence (DNA): TGCAGCGGGCAGTTGGACACTGAAGCTTTCTTT.

V usage is TRBV7-2 and J usage is TRBJ2-1; 14 nucleotides match TRBD2. With V trimmed by 3 bases and J by 2 bases, 6 bases remained unmatched. Germline V gene data show CDR1 as SGHTA and CDR2 as FQGNSA. CDR3 size: 18 residues. The CDR3 bases are TGTGCCAGCAGCTTGGAGGGACTAGCGGGAGCACCCTACAATGAGCAGTTCTTC. It yields the protein CASSLEGLAGAPYNEQFF.

The sample holds one count of this clone. This chain links TRBV7-9 with TRBJ1-3; D is unresolved. The germline CDR1 and CDR2 sequences are SEHNR and FQNEAQ (reference sequence). Trimming cost V 4 bases and J 0 bases, with 4 bases left between them. The CDR3 spans 13 residues. The CDR3 region is CASSWGSGNTIYF. Written as DNA, the CDR3 is TGTGCCAGCAGCTGGGGCTCTGGAAACACCATATATTTT. Using reference TRBV7-9 and TRBJ1-3 for the parts outside the CDR3, the full variable domain is DTGVSQNPRHKITKRGQNVTFRCDPISEHNRLYWYRQTLGQGPEFLTYFQNEAQLEKSRLLSDRFSAERPKGSFSTLEIQRTEQGDSAMYLCASSWGSGNTIYFGEGSWLTVV.

This chain uses TRBV7-3 with TRBJ2-2; TRBD1 matches at 8 bases. CDR1 and CDR2 (germline): SGHTA, FQGTGA. V lost 4 bases to trimming and J lost 1 base; unmatched junction nucleotides: 2. The CDR3 length is 15 residues. The DNA of the CDR3 is TGTGCCAGCAGCTCTGGACAGGGGAACACCGGGGAGCTGTTTTTT. Translated, it gives CASSSGQGNTGELFF.

The chain has TRBV5-1 and TRBJ1-1, with D possibly being TRBD1 (5 bases). Trimming shortened V by 5 bases and J by 5 bases, and 16 bases separated the two germline ends. Germline V gene lookup returns CDR1 SGHRS and CDR2 YFSETQ. The CDR3 length is 14 residues. CDR3 bases: TGCGCCAGCAGGGCCGGGACTGGGAGTACTGAAGCTTTCTTT. Its protein product is CASRAGTGSTEAFF. The entire variable domain, with the rest obtained from reference TRBV5-1 and TRBJ1-1, is as follows: KAGVTQTPRYLIKTRGQQVTLSCSPISGHRSVSWYQQTPGQGLQFLFEYFSETQRNKGNFPGRFSGRQFSNSRSEMNVSTLELGDSALYLCASRAGTGSTEAFFGQGTRLTVV.

This sequence joins TRBV19 and TRBJ2-5; 7 nucleotides match TRBD2. The length of the CDR3 is 14 residues. From germline, CDR1 is LNHDA and CDR2 SQIVND (reference sequence). V was clipped by 4 bases and J by 5 bases; unmatched bases: 7. CDR3 nucleotides: TGTGCCAGTAGTACCCAGGGAGGGTCGGAGACCCAGTACTTC. Protein product: CASSTQGGSETQYF. Full variable domain (remainder filled in from reference TRBV19 and TRBJ2-5): DGGITQSPKYLFRKEGQNVTLSCEQNLNHDAMYWYRQDPGQGLRLIYYSQIVNDFQKGDIAEGYSVSREKKESFPLTVTSAQKNPTAFYLCASSTQGGSETQYFGPGTRLLVL.

The chain employs TRBV9 and TRBJ1-2; D is possibly TRBD1 (5 bases). Germline V gene sequence: CDR1 SGDLS, CDR2 YYNGEE. The CDR3 has 12 residues. V gave up 3 bases and J gave up 4 bases, with 7 bases separating them. The CDR3 loop reads CASSEGTYGYTF. CDR3 nucleotide sequence: TGTGCCAGCAGCGAGGGGACCTATGGCTACACCTTC.

The chain links TRBV6-6 to TRBJ1-5, with D tentatively TRBD1 (5 bases). This CDR3 is 13 amino acids long. Trimming took off 2 bases at V and 6 bases at J, with 8 bases between the two ends. CDR1 is MNHNY and CDR2 is SVGAGI in the germline V gene (reference sequence). CDR3 region: CASSYPGSQPQHF. CDR3 DNA sequence: TGTGCCAGCAGTTACCCAGGGAGTCAGCCCCAGCATTTT.

This CDR3 reads CASSPPGGLTYGYTF. The CDR3 coding sequence is TGTGCCAGCAGCCCTCCAGGGGGGCTCACCTATGGCTACACCTTC. This chain links TRBV7-9 with TRBJ1-2; 7 bases map to TRBD1. The germline V gene has CDR1 SEHNR and CDR2 FQNEAQ (reference sequence). V lost 5 bases, J lost 4 bases, and 10 bases stayed unmatched. CDR3 size: 15 residues.

The V and J genes are TRBV30 and TRBJ2-7; 9 bases fit TRBD2. V lost 3 bases to trimming and J lost 4 bases; unmatched junction nucleotides: 10. The CDR3 is 15 amino acids. CDR1 is GTSNPN, CDR2 SVGIG, per germline (reference sequence). CDR3 in DNA: TGTGCCTGGAGACGTAGCGGGAGAAGTTCTTACGAGCAGTACTTC. It yields the protein CAWRRSGRSSYEQYF. The variable domain in full, with the rest retrieved from reference TRBV30 and TRBJ2-7, is SQTIHQWPATLVQPVGSPLSLECTVEGTSNPNLYWYRQAAGRGLQLLFYSVGIGQISSEVPQNLSASRPQDRQFILSSKKLLLSDSGFYLCAWRRSGRSSYEQYFGPGTRLTVT.

The J gene is TRBJ1-2, the V gene TRBV19; D ambiguous. Germline CDR1 reads LNHDA; CDR2 reads SQIVND (reference sequence). The CDR3 has 13 amino acids. Trimming removed 2 bases at V and 7 bases at J, with 11 bases between. CDR3 sequence reads: CASSINTAGGYTF. The CDR3 DNA is TGTGCCAGTAGTATAAACACCGCGGGTGGCTACACCTTC.

This chain links TRBV5-1 with TRBJ2-1; D not certain. Germline V gene data show CDR1 as SGHRS and CDR2 as YFSETQ. V was shortened by 4 bases and J by 4 bases, with 9 bases between the two germline ends. This CDR3 has 13 amino acids. CDR3 bases: TGCGCCAGCAGCCCCGGCAGTTACAATGAGCAGTTCTTC. This translates into CASSPGSYNEQFF. Drawing the rest from reference TRBV5-1 and TRBJ2-1, the complete variable domain is KAGVTQTPRYLIKTRGQQVTLSCSPISGHRSVSWYQQTPGQGLQFLFEYFSETQRNKGNFPGRFSGRQFSNSRSEMNVSTLELGDSALYLCASSPGSYNEQFFGPGTRLTVL.

The count of this clone is one. V and J are TRBV18 and TRBJ1-2, with D maybe TRBD1 (5 bases). Trimming shortened V by 3 bases and J by 7 bases, and 18 bases separated the two germline ends. Per the germline V gene, CDR1 is KGHSH and CDR2 is LQKENI. This CDR3 has 15 residues. The CDR3 reads CASSPRWGRETGYTF. The CDR3 DNA reads TGTGCCAGCTCACCTCGGTGGGGCAGGGAGACTGGCTACACCTTC.

The chain links TRBV2 to TRBJ2-3; tentative D call: TRBD1 (7 bases). Looked up from germline, CDR1 is SNHLY and CDR2 is FYNNEI. The V gene lost 7 bases and the J gene lost 4 bases, with 18 bases spanning the gap. The length of the CDR3 is 15 residues. The CDR3 DNA sequence: TGTGCCAGCATCGGGGGACAGAGTCATGCAGATACGCAGTATTTT. Encoded protein: CASIGGQSHADTQYF.

The rearrangement uses TRBV19 and TRBJ2-2; possibly TRBD1 for D (6 bases). V lost 5 bases to trimming and J lost 7 bases, with 23 bases between them. The CDR3 covers 17 residues. The germline gives CDR1 LNHDA, CDR2 SQIVND (reference sequence). DNA of the CDR3: TGTGCCAGTAGTCCGGGTGATCGGCCAGGGGCGGTCGGGGAGCTGTTTTTT. As protein: CASSPGDRPGAVGELFF.

The CDR3 nucleotides read TGTGCCAGCAGCTCAGGACAGGGAGCCTACAATGAGCAGTTCTTC. It specifies CASSSGQGAYNEQFF. The gene calls are TRBV11-3 and TRBJ2-1, with 8 bases aligning to TRBD1. This CDR3 is 15 amino acids long. Germline loops: CDR1 SGHNT, CDR2 YENEEA. V was pared by 4 bases and J by 2 bases, with 4 bases of the junction left unmatched.